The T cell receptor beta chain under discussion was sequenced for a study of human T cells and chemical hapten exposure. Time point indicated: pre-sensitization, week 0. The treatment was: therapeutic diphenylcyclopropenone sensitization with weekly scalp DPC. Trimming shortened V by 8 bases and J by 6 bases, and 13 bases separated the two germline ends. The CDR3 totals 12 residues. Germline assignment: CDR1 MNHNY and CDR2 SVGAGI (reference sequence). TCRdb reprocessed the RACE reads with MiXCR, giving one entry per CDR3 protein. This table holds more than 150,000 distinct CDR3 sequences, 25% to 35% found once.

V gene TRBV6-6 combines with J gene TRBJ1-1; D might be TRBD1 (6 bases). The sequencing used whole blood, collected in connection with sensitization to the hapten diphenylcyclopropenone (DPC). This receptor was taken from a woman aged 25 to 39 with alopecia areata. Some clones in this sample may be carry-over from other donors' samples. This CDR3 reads CASSIRGAEAFF. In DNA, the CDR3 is TGTGCCAGCTCAATCAGGGGCGCTGAAGCTTTCTTT.